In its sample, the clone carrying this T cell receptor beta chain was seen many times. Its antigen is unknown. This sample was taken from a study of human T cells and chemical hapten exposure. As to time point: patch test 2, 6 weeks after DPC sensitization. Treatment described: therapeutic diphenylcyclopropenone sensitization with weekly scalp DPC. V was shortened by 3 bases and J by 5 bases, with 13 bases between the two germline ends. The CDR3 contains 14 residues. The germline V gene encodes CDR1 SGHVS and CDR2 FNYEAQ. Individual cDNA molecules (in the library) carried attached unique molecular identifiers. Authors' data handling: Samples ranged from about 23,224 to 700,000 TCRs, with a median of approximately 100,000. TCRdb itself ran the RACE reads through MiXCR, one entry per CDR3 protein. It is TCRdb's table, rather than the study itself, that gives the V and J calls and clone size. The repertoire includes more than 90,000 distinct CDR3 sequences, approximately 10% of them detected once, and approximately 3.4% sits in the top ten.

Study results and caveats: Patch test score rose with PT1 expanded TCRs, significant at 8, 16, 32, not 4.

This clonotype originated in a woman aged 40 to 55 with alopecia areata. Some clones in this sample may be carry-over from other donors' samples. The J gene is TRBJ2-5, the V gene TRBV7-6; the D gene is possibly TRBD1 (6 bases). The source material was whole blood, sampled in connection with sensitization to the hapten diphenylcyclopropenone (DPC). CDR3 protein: CASSFGQGRETQYF. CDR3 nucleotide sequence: TGTGCCAGCAGCTTCGGGCAGGGGCGGGAGACCCAGTACTTC.